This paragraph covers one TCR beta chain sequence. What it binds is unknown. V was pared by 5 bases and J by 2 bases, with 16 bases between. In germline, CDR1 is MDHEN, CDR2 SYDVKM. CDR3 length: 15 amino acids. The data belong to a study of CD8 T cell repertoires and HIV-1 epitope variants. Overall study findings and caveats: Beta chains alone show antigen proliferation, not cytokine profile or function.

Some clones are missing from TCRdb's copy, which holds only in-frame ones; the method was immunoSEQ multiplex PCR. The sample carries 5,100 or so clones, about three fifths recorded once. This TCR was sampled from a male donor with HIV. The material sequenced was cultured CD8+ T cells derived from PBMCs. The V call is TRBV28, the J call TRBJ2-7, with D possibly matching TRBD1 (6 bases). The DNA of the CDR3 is TGTGCCAGCAGTCCAAGACGGACAGCCCCCTACGAGCAGTACTTC. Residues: CASSPRRTAPYEQYF.